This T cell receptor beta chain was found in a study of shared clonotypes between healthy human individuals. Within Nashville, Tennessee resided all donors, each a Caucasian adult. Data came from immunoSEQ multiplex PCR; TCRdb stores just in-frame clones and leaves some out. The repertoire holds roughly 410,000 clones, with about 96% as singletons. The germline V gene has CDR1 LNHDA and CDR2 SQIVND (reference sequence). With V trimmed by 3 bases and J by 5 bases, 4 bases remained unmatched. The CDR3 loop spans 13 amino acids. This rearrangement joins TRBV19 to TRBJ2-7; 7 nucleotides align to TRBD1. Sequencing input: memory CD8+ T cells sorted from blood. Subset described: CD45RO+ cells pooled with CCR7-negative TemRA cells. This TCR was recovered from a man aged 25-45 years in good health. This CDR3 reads CASSIHRGHEQYF. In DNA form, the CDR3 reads TGTGCCAGTAGTATTCACAGGGGCCACGAGCAGTACTTC.